The 4 T cell receptor beta chains in this list originate from one sample, sequenced in a study of blood T cell repertoires in COVID-19. Clones were sequenced by immunoSEQ multiplex PCR, and TCRdb holds only the in-frame ones, with some missing. The table shows a few hundred thousand clones, with roughly 90% occurring only once. Sequencing input: peripheral blood. The source is a human donor in a cohort sampled during active COVID-19.

DNA of the CDR3: TGCGCCAGCAGCCAGAGCCGAGGGACAGGAAACACTGAAGCTTTCTTT. It translates to CASSQSRGTGNTEAFF. The chain links TRBV4-1 to TRBJ1-1; 8 bases fit TRBD1. CDR1 is MGHRA, CDR2 YSYEKL, per germline. The CDR3 extends over 16 amino acids. V dropped 3 bases and J dropped 2; count of bases not matched to a gene: 8.

This chain connects TRBV7-2 to TRBJ2-3, with 13 bases identical to TRBD2. Germline values: CDR1 SGHTA, CDR2 FQGNSA. The CDR3 is made up of 18 amino acids. Trimming took 2 bases from V and 0 from J; bases not matched to a gene: 5. For the CDR3, the DNA is TGTGCCAGCAGCTTATTTGGACTAGCGGGGGCGAGCACAGATACGCAGTATTTT. Amino acids: CASSLFGLAGASTDTQYF.

This clone showed up just once. V and J are TRBV6-6 and TRBJ2-7; 9 bases are a match to TRBD1. V was pared by 2 bases and J by 5 bases, with 7 bases of the junction left unmatched. The CDR3 sequence is 15 residues long. Germline lookup yields CDR1 MNHNY and CDR2 SVGAGI (reference sequence). In DNA, the CDR3 is TGTGCCAGCAGTTACCTACTGGGACAGGGAAACGAGCAGTACTTC. This codes for CASSYLLGQGNEQYF.

The chain is built from TRBV2 and TRBJ1-4; no definite D call. CDR1 SNHLY and CDR2 FYNNEI come from the germline V gene. This CDR3 region has 14 residues. Trimming pared 5 bases from V and 7 bases from J, leaving 14 bases between. The CDR3 DNA sequence: TGTGCCAGCAGTATTGCAACTCGGGGTGAAAAACTGTTTTTT. It codes for CASSIATRGEKLFF.